Many counts were recorded for the clone carrying this T cell receptor (beta chain). The TCR library was built from RNA with a 3' RACE protocol and unique molecular identifiers. TCRdb recomputed calls from the 3' RACE reads with MiXCR, one row per CDR3 protein. This sample has more than 85,000 distinct CDR3 sequences, with 6% to 8.5% found just once. CDR1 SGHTA and CDR2 FQGNSA come from the germline V gene. V was clipped by 3 bases and J by 2 bases; unmatched bases: 4. The CDR3 extends over 15 amino acids. This record belongs to a study of HIV-infected children after antiretroviral therapy interruption. In the study overall: EBV and CMV exposure was recorded in most children.

The sample's treatment: PENTA 11 planned treatment interruption arm or continuous ART arm. The receptor comes from a pool of human donors with HIV. Sequencing was performed on CD45RA+ CD4+ T cells from PBMCs, pooled from several time points, taken from a donor given antiretroviral therapy, either interrupted or continuous. Subset meaning: naive CD4+ CD45RA+ CD45RO- T cells. The gene calls are TRBV7-2 and TRBJ2-1, with 7 bases aligning to TRBD2. The CDR3 DNA follows: TGTGCCAGCAGCTTGTGGGGAGGGACCTACAATGAGCAGTTCTTC. Protein sequence: CASSLWGGTYNEQFF.